This is a list of T cell receptor beta chains from one sample in a study of shared clonotypes between healthy human individuals. The method was immunoSEQ multiplex PCR; TCRdb's version includes in-frame clones alone and lacks a portion of them. The table lists about 2.4 million clones, around nine tenths of them singletons. The source material was naive CD4+ T cells sorted from blood. These receptors originate from a man aged 18 to 30 in good health. CDR3s include the opening cysteine and the closing phenylalanine or tryptophan. Clone size, where shown, is once, few, many, or a class for clones that have expanded.

v_call	clone_size	j_call	cdr3_aa
TRBV6-1	-	TRBJ1-6	CASSLDRGNSPLHF
TRBV5-6	-	TRBJ2-5	CASSLGLAGGQETQYF
TRBV6-4	-	TRBJ2-6	CAMPGQGSGANVLTF
TRBV6-5	-	TRBJ1-6	CASSIHTDNSPLHF
TRBV6-5	-	TRBJ2-2	CASRPSGSGTGELFF
TRBV29-1	-	TRBJ2-7	CSGGEAVYEQYF
TRBV5-6	-	TRBJ1-2	CASSLAGQMIYGYTF
TRBV5-1	-	TRBJ2-7	CASSFGQSGTWEQYF
TRBV19	-	TRBJ2-1	CASRTTSVSSYNEQFF
TRBV5-3	-	TRBJ2-7	CARSSRARTGHTGTSGREYF
TRBV25-1	-	TRBJ1-6	CASSARGQTYNSPLHF
TRBV7-8	-	TRBJ1-1	CASSLGPGAPEAFF
TRBV5-1	few	TRBJ1-5	CASSLEGQGNQPQHF
TRBV10-3	-	TRBJ2-7	CAIKAGGFGYEQYF
TRBV6-1	once	TRBJ1-6	CASSDRRDSPLHF
TRBV28	-	TRBJ2-3	CASGEQKESHTQYF